A few counts support the clone carrying this TCR beta chain. The antigen is unknown. Trimming stripped 1 base from V and 6 bases from J, with 12 bases between. Germline V gene lookup returns CDR1 SQVTM and CDR2 ANQGSEA. This CDR3 has 13 residues. The source of the sample is a study of T cell repertoires in cytomegalovirus infection. Regarding the study as a whole: The study found HLA-C-restricted CMV-specific TCR beta clonotypes dominating the ex vivo response.

TCRdb independently ran MiXCR on the reads; one entry per CDR3 protein. This table has 630,000 or so distinct CDR3 sequences, approximately 24% appearing once. The sample taken for sequencing was CD8+ T cells from PBMCs. This sequence joins TRBV29-1 and TRBJ2-5; TRBD1 is a possible D gene (5 bases). The receptor's source is a human donor in good health (CMV status not recorded). Some clones in this sample may be carry-over from other donors' samples. The CDR3 DNA reads as TGCAGCGTTGAAGGTGGACACGAAAAGACCCAGTACTTC. Translating it yields CSVEGGHEKTQYF.